The rows below give T cell receptor beta chains drawn from one sample of a study of T cells in localized non-small cell lung cancer. The repertoire was sequenced with immunoSEQ multiplex PCR; TCRdb's copy has only in-frame clones and lacks some. The repertoire holds approximately 41,000 clones, with 85% to 90% as singletons. Sequencing was performed on peripheral blood, taken before any cancer treatment. These receptors were taken from a woman between 18 and 49 years old with stage III lung adenocarcinoma. Both conserved end residues are part of each CDR3. The D gene is left open where the match is weak. Clone size, where shown, is once, few, many, or a class for clones that have expanded.

>TRBJ1-1|TRBV6-6|NA|NA
CASSLAGLNTEAFF
TGTGCCAGCAGCCTCGCGGGTTTGAACACTGAAGCTTTCTTT
>TRBJ2-2|TRBV11-2|NA|NA
CASSPSRGANTGELFF
TGTGCCAGCAGCCCTTCCAGAGGAGCCAACACCGGGGAGCTGTTTTTT
>TRBJ1-1|TRBV6-4|NA|NA
CASSDSTGMNTEAFF
TGTGCCAGCAGTGACTCCACAGGTATGAACACTGAAGCTTTCTTT
>TRBJ2-5|TRBV9|NA|NA
CASSRFTGQETQYF
TGTGCCAGCAGCCGTTTTACAGGACAAGAGACCCAGTACTTC
>TRBJ1-5|TRBV11-2|NA|TRBD1
CASSLGTGGNQPQHF
TGTGCCAGCAGCTTAGGGACAGGGGGAAATCAGCCCCAGCATTTT
>TRBJ1-1|TRBV7-9|once|TRBD1
CASSLRGTGGNTEAFF
TGTGCCAGCAGCTTAAGAGGGACAGGGGGGAACACTGAAGCTTTCTTT
>TRBJ2-3|TRBV6-1|NA|TRBD2
CASSDGGTDTQYF
TGTGCCAGCAGTGACGGGGGGACAGATACGCAGTATTTT
>TRBJ1-1|TRBV18|once|TRBD1
CASSPRTGVNTEAFF
TGTGCCAGCTCACCTCGGACAGGAGTGAACACTGAAGCTTTCTTT
>TRBJ1-3|TRBV6-1|NA|NA
CASSLEGLDTIYF
TGTGCCAGCAGCCTCGAAGGGCTGGACACCATATATTTT
>TRBJ2-4|TRBV7-2|once|NA
CASSLAGLTRDIQYF
TGTGCCAGCAGCTTAGCGGGCCTAACTCGGGACATTCAGTACTTC
>TRBJ1-2|TRBV5-1|NA|TRBD1
CASSIGQGYTF
TGCGCCAGCAGCATCGGACAGGGATACACCTTC
>TRBJ1-1|TRBV6-5|NA|NA
CASSWVGAGTEAFF
TGTGCCAGCAGCTGGGTGGGGGCGGGCACTGAAGCTTTCTTT
>TRBJ1-5|TRBV7-2|NA|NA
CASNSGVGNQPQHF
TGTGCCAGCAACTCCGGGGTGGGAAATCAGCCCCAGCATTTT
>TRBJ2-1|TRBV13|NA|TRBD2
CATRLAGLGKWDEQFF
TGTGCCACCCGACTAGCTGGGTTAGGCAAGTGGGATGAGCAGTTCTTC
>TRBJ1-1|TRBV6-5|NA|NA
CASSYRQEAFF
TGTGCCAGCAGTTACAGACAGGAAGCTTTCTTT
>TRBJ2-1|TRBV18|NA|TRBD2
CASSPASGGPNNEQFF
TGTGCCAGCTCACCGGCTAGCGGGGGGCCAAACAATGAGCAGTTCTTC
>TRBJ2-1|TRBV29-1|NA|NA
CSVSRGVLSYNEQFF
TGCAGCGTGAGCCGGGGAGTACTCTCCTACAATGAGCAGTTCTTC
>TRBJ2-7|TRBV13|NA|NA
CASSPDPGSTYEQYF
TGTGCCAGCAGCCCCGATCCGGGCTCAACCTACGAGCAGTACTTC
>TRBJ2-5|TRBV5-1|NA|NA
CASSLARRLETQYF
TGCGCCAGCAGCTTGGCCCGGAGGTTAGAGACCCAGTACTTC
>TRBJ1-1|TRBV7-2|NA|NA
CASSLSNPALEAFF
TGTGCCAGCAGCTTAAGCAATCCTGCCCTGGAAGCTTTCTTT
>TRBJ2-7|TRBV6-6|NA|TRBD1
CASRPGQGIYEQYF
TGTGCCAGCAGGCCGGGACAGGGGATCTACGAGCAGTACTTC
>TRBJ1-1|TRBV11-3|NA|NA
CASSLEANTEAFF
TGTGCCAGCAGCTTAGAAGCGAACACTGAAGCTTTCTTT
>TRBJ1-1|TRBV5-6|NA|TRBD1
CASSSGQYFEAFF
TGTGCCAGCAGCTCGGGACAGTATTTTGAAGCTTTCTTT
>TRBJ2-5|TRBV29-1|NA|NA
CSVVLNLGRKTQYF
TGCAGCGTTGTACTAAACTTGGGAAGGAAGACCCAGTACTTC
>TRBJ1-5|TRBV6-1|NA|NA
CASSEAIRGSNQPQHF
TGTGCCAGCAGTGAAGCTATCCGCGGGAGCAATCAGCCCCAGCATTTT
>TRBJ2-1|TRBV19|NA|NA
CASSILGGEQFF
TGTGCCAGTAGTATTCTAGGGGGTGAGCAGTTCTTC
>TRBJ2-1|TRBV6-1|NA|NA
CASSEGSFPLSYNEQFF
TGTGCCAGCAGTGAAGGGTCCTTCCCCCTCTCCTACAATGAGCAGTTCTTC
>TRBJ1-6|TRBV18|few|NA
CASSREARAGNNSPLHF
TGTGCCAGCTCAAGGGAGGCTCGGGCAGGGAATAATTCACCCCTCCACTTT
>TRBJ2-7|TRBV2|NA|NA
CASSGTYGGEQYF
TGTGCCAGCAGTGGAACCTATGGGGGCGAGCAGTACTTC
>TRBJ1-1|TRBV21-1|NA|NA
CASRSGGETFF
TGTGCCAGCCGATCAGGGGGGGAGACTTTCTTT
>TRBJ1-2|TRBV2|NA|TRBD1
CASSEQRQGAYGYTF
TGTGCCAGCAGCGAACAACGACAGGGGGCCTATGGCTACACCTTC
>TRBJ1-2|TRBV30|NA|NA
CAWSVGPNYGYTF
TGTGCCTGGAGTGTAGGGCCTAACTATGGCTACACCTTC
>TRBJ1-1|TRBV5-1|NA|TRBD1
CASSLRQGGHTEAFF
TGCGCCAGCAGCCTTCGACAGGGTGGTCACACTGAAGCTTTCTTT
>TRBJ2-1|TRBV5-8|NA|NA
CASSQGTVFEQFF
TGTGCCAGCAGTCAAGGGACGGTATTTGAGCAGTTCTTC
>TRBJ2-1|TRBV11-2|NA|NA
CASSSRESGEQFF
TGTGCCAGCAGCTCCCGTGAGTCCGGTGAGCAGTTCTTC
>TRBJ1-2|TRBV18|NA|TRBD1
CASSEGAYGYTF
TGTGCCAGCTCAGAGGGGGCGTATGGCTACACCTTC
>TRBJ1-3|TRBV14|once|NA
CASSQVGYRDSGNTIYF
TGTGCCAGCAGCCAAGTAGGCTACAGGGACTCTGGAAACACCATATATTTT
>TRBJ1-2|TRBV7-2|NA|NA
CASSPSRGRDGYTF
TGTGCCAGCAGCCCCAGCCGGGGAAGGGATGGCTACACCTTC